This TCR beta chain originates from a study of regulatory T cells in long-lasting Graves disease. As for the study in general: The criterion for persistent Graves' disease was over 5 years of antithyroid drugs with positive TSH receptor antibodies. Regarding the study as a whole: Favored usage of TRBV28, TRBJ1-2 and TRBJ2-5 was recorded in persistent disease. For persistent Graves' patients, TCR diversity was lower than for newly diagnosed ones. Accuracy may have been reduced by the small sample size.

Time point specified: persistent/refractory GD, antithyroid drugs over 5 years with positive TRAb. From PBMCs, RNA was extracted and then used to make the TCR library. TCR beta libraries were built with iRepertoire HTBI primers and Arm-PCR of CDR3 regions. TCRdb recomputed calls from the multiplex PCR reads with MiXCR, one row per CDR3 protein. The table has roughly 300,000 distinct CDR3 sequences, under 25% seen once. Germline assignment: CDR1 MNHEY and CDR2 SMNVEV (reference sequence). This CDR3 comprises 15 residues. V shed 3 bases and J shed 0 bases, with 8 bases lying between them. This clonotype was found many times. As yet, its antigen is unknown.

The receptor's source is a female donor with Graves disease. Sequencing used peripheral blood mononuclear cells (PBMCs), obtained when the disease was refractory, from a patient treated with antithyroid drugs. This chain connects TRBV27 to TRBJ2-2; maybe TRBD2 (5 bases). This CDR3 is CASSLTGANTGELFF. CDR3 DNA: TGTGCCAGCAGTTTGACCGGGGCGAACACCGGGGAGCTGTTTTTT.